This T cell receptor beta chain was identified in a study of OX40 agonist ivuxolimab in advanced cancers. Findings and limits, study-wide: Undetermined was the antigen specificity of the expanded peripheral T cells. More expanded clones were found, on average, in CD8+ than in CD4+ T cells.

Produced via immunoSEQ multiplex PCR; TCRdb's table is partial and in-frame only. The sample carries approximately 35,000 clones, about 81% recorded once. Excluded were patients having autoimmune disease history or systemic immunosuppression. Sampling of blood occurred at baseline, cycle 4 day 1, and cycle 7 day 1. In regard to this clone: The antigen remains undetermined.

CDR1 is MNHEY, CDR2 SMNVEV, per germline (reference sequence). With 5 bases removed from V and 0 bases from J, the gap between germline ends came to 13 bases. CDR3 length: 15 amino acids. The chain joins TRBV27 to TRBJ1-2; D is uncertain. The sample here was CD4+ or CD8+ T cells sorted from blood, taken in a trial of the OX40 agonist ivuxolimab. The clonotype was recovered from an adult with an advanced solid tumor such as melanoma, head and neck, liver or kidney cancer. CDR3 DNA sequence: TGTGCCAGCAGTCCCTCCCAGGTCGCTAACTATGGCTACACCTTC. Residues: CASSPSQVANYGYTF.